The TCR beta chain described here comes from a study of T cell responses to AZD1222 COVID-19 vaccine. Study conclusions and caveats: Mostly white British, mostly female donors; authors suggested clonal diversity may be underestimated.

Data came from immunoSEQ multiplex PCR; TCRdb stores just in-frame clones and leaves some out. The sample yields about 140,000 clones, 80% to 95% seen once. The V gene end was trimmed by 5 bases and the J gene end by 4 bases; junction bases not matched to a gene: 3. This CDR3 comprises 13 residues. CDR1 is SGHTA and CDR2 is FQGTGA in the germline V gene. With respect to this clone: Its antigen is as yet unknown.

The chain joins TRBV7-3 to TRBJ1-2; 8 bases match TRBD1. The receptor was derived from an adult in good health. The sample was peripheral blood, taken on day 0 of AZD1222 vaccination. The CDR3, as DNA: TGTGCCAGCAGCGTCGGGACAGGCTATGGCTACACCTTC. Translated: CASSVGTGYGYTF. Full variable domain (outside the CDR3, taken from reference TRBV7-3 and TRBJ1-2): GAGVSQTPSNKVTEKGKYVELRCDPISGHTALYWYRQSLGQGPEFLIYFQGTGAADDSGLPNDRFFAVRPEGSVSTLKIQRTERGDSAVYLCASSVGTGYGYTFGSGTRLTVV.